This T cell receptor beta chain was sequenced during a study of shared clonotypes between healthy human individuals. Background on the study: Plates per donor: three CD4 naive, three CD4 memory, two CD8 naive, one CD8 memory. Study conclusions and caveats: Depth was large, yet rarefaction showed that sorted-subset sequencing was incomplete.

Turning to this clone: Its antigen is currently unknown.

From CD4+ cells came CD45RA+ naive and CD45RA-negative memory subsets. Libraries were prepared by immunoSEQ multiplex PCR; TCRdb keeps only in-frame clonotypes and omits some of them. The data contain about 1 million clones, about 80% of them singletons. The sample taken for sequencing was memory CD4+ T cells sorted from blood. As for subset: CD45RA-negative fraction. The sequence was obtained from a man aged 18 to 29 in good health.

The CDR3 reads CATRSGLLNTGELFF. The CDR3 nucleotides are TGTGCCACCAGATCCGGACTCCTAAACACCGGGGAGCTGTTTTTT. The J gene is TRBJ2-2, the V gene TRBV15; tentatively, D is TRBD2 (5 bases). V dropped 6 bases and J dropped 2 bases, with 13 bases sitting between them. Germline CDR1 LNHNV, CDR2 YYDKDF (reference sequence). This CDR3 comprises 15 residues.